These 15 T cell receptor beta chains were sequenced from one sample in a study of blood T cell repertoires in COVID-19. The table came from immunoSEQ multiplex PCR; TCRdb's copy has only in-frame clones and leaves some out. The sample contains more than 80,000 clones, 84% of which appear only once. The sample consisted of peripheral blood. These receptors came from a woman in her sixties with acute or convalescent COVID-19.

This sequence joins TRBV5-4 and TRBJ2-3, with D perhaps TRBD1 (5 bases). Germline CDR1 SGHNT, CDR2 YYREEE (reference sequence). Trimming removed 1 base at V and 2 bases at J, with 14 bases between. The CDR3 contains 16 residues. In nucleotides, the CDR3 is TGTGCCAGCAGCTTGCAGCAGGGCCCCTCCACAGATACGCAGTATTTT. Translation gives CASSLQQGPSTDTQYF.

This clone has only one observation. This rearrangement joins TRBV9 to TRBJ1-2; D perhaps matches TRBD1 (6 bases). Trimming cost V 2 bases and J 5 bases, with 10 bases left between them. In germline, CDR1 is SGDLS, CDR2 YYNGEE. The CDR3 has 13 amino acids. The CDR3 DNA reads TGTGCCAGCAGCGTGTGGCAGGGGTATGGCTACACCTTC. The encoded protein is CASSVWQGYGYTF.

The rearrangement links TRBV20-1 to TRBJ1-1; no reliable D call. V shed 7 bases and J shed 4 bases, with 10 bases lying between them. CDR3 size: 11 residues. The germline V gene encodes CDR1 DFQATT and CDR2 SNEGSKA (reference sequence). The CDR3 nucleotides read TGCAGTGTACGATTCGGCACTGAAGCTTTCTTT. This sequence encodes CSVRFGTEAFF.

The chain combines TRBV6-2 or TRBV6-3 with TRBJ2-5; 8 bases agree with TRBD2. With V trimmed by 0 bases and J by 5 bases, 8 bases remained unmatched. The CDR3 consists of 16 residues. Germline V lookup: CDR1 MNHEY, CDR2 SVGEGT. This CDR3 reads CASSYSGGGDEETQYF. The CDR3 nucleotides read TGTGCCAGCAGTTACTCCGGGGGGGGTGATGAGGAGACCCAGTACTTC.

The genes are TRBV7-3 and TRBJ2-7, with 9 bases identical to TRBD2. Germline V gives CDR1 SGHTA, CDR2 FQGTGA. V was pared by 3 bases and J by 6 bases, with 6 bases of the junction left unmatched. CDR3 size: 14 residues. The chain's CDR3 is CASSFSGSVTEQYF. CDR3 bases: TGTGCCAGCAGCTTTAGCGGGAGTGTCACCGAGCAGTACTTC.

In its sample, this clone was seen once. As DNA, the CDR3 is TGTGCCAGCAGTGGGGGACTAGCGGGGTCCTTCAGCGAGCAGTTCTTC. Translation: CASSGGLAGSFSEQFF. The chain has TRBV2 and TRBJ2-1; 13 bases map to TRBD2. The trim removed 4 bases at V and 10 bases at J, leaving 10 bases unmatched. Looked up from germline, CDR1 is SNHLY and CDR2 is FYNNEI. This CDR3 has 16 residues.

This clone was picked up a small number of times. The CDR3 DNA is TGCGCCAGCAGCGCCCGACAGGGGGGTACTGAAGCTTTCTTT. Translating gives CASSARQGGTEAFF. This sequence joins TRBV5-1 and TRBJ1-1, with TRBD1 matching over 9 bases. The length of the CDR3 is 14 residues. V lost 4 bases and J lost 5; bases outside the gene matches: 6. Germline V gives CDR1 SGHRS, CDR2 YFSETQ.

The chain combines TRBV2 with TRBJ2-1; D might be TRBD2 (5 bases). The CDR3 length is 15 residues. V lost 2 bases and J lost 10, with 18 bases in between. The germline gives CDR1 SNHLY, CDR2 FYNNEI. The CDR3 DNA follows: TGTGCCAGCAGTGAATCAACATTGTTGGGGAGCGAGCAGTTCTTC. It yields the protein CASSESTLLGSEQFF.

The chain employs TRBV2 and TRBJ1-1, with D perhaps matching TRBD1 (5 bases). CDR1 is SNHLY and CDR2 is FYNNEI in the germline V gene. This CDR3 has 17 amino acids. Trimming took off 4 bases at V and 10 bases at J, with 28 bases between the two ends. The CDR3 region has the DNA TGTGCCAGCAGTGTCGGGCCTGGGGGGTTTAGTCAGGGTGGAGCTTTCTTT. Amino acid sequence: CASSVGPGGFSQGGAFF.

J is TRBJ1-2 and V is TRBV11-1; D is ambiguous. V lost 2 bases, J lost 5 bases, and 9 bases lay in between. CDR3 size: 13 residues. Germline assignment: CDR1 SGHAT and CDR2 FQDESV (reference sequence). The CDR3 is CASSLHRSYGYTF. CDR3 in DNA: TGTGCCAGCAGCTTACACAGAAGTTATGGCTACACCTTC.

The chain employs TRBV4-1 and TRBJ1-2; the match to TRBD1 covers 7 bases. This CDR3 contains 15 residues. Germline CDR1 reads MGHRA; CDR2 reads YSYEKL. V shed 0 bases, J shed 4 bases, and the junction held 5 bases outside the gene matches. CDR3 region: CASSQDQGQSYGYTF. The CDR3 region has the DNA TGCGCCAGCAGCCAAGATCAGGGACAGAGCTATGGCTACACCTTC.

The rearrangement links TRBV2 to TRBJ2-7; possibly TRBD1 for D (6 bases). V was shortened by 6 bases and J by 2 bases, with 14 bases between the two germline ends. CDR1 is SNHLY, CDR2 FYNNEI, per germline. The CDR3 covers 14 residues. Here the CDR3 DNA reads TGTGCCAGCAGCGAACAAGGGACAACCTACGAGCAGTACTTC. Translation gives CASSEQGTTYEQYF.

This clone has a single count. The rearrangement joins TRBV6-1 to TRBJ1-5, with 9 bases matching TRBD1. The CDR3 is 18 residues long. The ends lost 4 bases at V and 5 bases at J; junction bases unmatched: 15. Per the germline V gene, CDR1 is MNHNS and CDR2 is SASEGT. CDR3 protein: CASSGLGMGQGQHQPQHF. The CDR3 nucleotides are TGTGCCAGCAGTGGACTGGGAATGGGACAGGGTCAACATCAGCCCCAGCATTTT.

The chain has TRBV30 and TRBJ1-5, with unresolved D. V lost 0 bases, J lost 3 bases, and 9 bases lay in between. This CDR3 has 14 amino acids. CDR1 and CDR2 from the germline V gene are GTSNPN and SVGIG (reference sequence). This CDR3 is CAWSVMQNNQPQHF. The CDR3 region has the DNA TGTGCCTGGAGTGTAATGCAGAACAATCAGCCCCAGCATTTT.

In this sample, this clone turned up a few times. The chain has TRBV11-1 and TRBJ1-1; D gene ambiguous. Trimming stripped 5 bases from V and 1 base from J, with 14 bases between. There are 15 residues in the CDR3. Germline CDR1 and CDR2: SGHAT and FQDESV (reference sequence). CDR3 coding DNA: TGTGCCAGCAGCCGGGGTCTGGGCGGGAACACTGAAGCTTTCTTT. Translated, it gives CASSRGLGGNTEAFF.